This is a list of T cell receptor beta chains from one sample in a study of CD8 T cells in ankylosing spondylitis. MiXCR, applied by TCRdb to the 5' RACE reads, yields one record per CDR3 protein. The repertoire includes about 800,000 distinct CDR3 sequences, about an eighth of them detected once, and 0.45% to 0.6% sits in the top ten. Sequencing was carried out using blood, either unsorted or a sorted T cell fraction (not recorded which). These receptors were obtained from a male donor with ankylosing spondylitis. Both conserved end residues are part of each CDR3. Fields, in order: CDR3 length, J gene, V gene, clone size, D gene, CDR3 protein, CDR3 DNA. D genes are given only for firm matches. Where a row states a size, it is once, few, many or the class of an expanded clone; other rows omit it.

CDR3 length: 15; J gene: TRBJ2-7; V gene: TRBV4-2; clone size: many; D gene: TRBD2; CDR3 protein: CASSQGTGTRDEQYF; CDR3 DNA: TGTGCCAGCAGCCAAGGCACCGGGACTAGAGACGAGCAGTACTTC
CDR3 length: 13; J gene: TRBJ2-3; V gene: TRBV19; clone size: -; D gene: -; CDR3 protein: CASSIGRDVTQYF; CDR3 DNA: TGTGCCAGTAGTATAGGCAGGGACGTTACGCAGTATTTT
CDR3 length: 14; J gene: TRBJ1-1; V gene: TRBV27; clone size: -; D gene: -; CDR3 protein: CASSFKLWNTEAFF; CDR3 DNA: TGTGCCAGCAGTTTTAAACTCTGGAACACTGAAGCTTTCTTT
CDR3 length: 13; J gene: TRBJ1-3; V gene: TRBV2; clone size: few; D gene: -; CDR3 protein: CASSEKSGNTIYF; CDR3 DNA: TGTGCCAGCAGTGAAAAGTCTGGAAACACCATATATTTT
CDR3 length: 15; J gene: TRBJ1-1; V gene: TRBV9; clone size: many; D gene: -; CDR3 protein: CASSPRGRANTEAFF; CDR3 DNA: TGTGCCAGCAGCCCCCGCGGCAGGGCTAACACTGAAGCTTTCTTT
CDR3 length: 15; J gene: TRBJ2-7; V gene: TRBV6-5; clone size: -; D gene: -; CDR3 protein: CASSYDPGRNYEQYF; CDR3 DNA: TGTGCCAGCAGTTACGACCCGGGTAGAAATTACGAGCAGTACTTC
CDR3 length: 16; J gene: TRBJ2-3; V gene: TRBV6-5; clone size: many; D gene: -; CDR3 protein: CASSYLDGVGTDTQYF; CDR3 DNA: TGTGCCAGCAGTTACCTCGACGGAGTAGGGACAGATACGCAGTATTTT
CDR3 length: 13; J gene: TRBJ1-1; V gene: TRBV7-2; clone size: few; D gene: -; CDR3 protein: CASSIFRDTEAFF; CDR3 DNA: TGTGCCAGCAGCATCTTCAGGGACACTGAAGCTTTCTTT
CDR3 length: 14; J gene: TRBJ2-3; V gene: TRBV20-1; clone size: -; D gene: -; CDR3 protein: CSARVTPGTDTQYF; CDR3 DNA: TGCAGTGCTAGAGTTACCCCTGGCACAGATACGCAGTATTTT
CDR3 length: 18; J gene: TRBJ2-5; V gene: TRBV4-2; clone size: few; D gene: TRBD2; CDR3 protein: CASSRPLGGGGGEETQYF; CDR3 DNA: TGTGCCAGCAGCCGTCCGCTGGGGGGGGGAGGCGGAGAAGAGACCCAGTACTTC
CDR3 length: 15; J gene: TRBJ2-3; V gene: TRBV4-3; clone size: many; D gene: -; CDR3 protein: CASSQESKGGSTQYF; CDR3 DNA: TGCGCCAGCAGCCAAGAAAGTAAAGGGGGGAGTACGCAGTATTTT
CDR3 length: 14; J gene: TRBJ2-5; V gene: TRBV12-3/TRBV12-4; clone size: many; D gene: -; CDR3 protein: CASSHTNRYKSQYF; CDR3 DNA: TGTGCCAGCAGCCATACAAACCGGTATAAGTCCCAGTACTTC
CDR3 length: 12; J gene: TRBJ1-1; V gene: TRBV12-3/TRBV12-4; clone size: few; D gene: -; CDR3 protein: CASSYHQAGAFF; CDR3 DNA: TGTGCCAGCAGTTACCACCAGGCGGGAGCTTTCTTT
CDR3 length: 14; J gene: TRBJ2-7; V gene: TRBV20-1; clone size: many; D gene: TRBD1; CDR3 protein: CSATGTASSYEQYF; CDR3 DNA: TGCAGTGCAACCGGGACAGCCAGCTCCTACGAGCAGTACTTC
CDR3 length: 15; J gene: TRBJ2-7; V gene: TRBV20-1; clone size: -; D gene: -; CDR3 protein: CSARAGTAEAYEQYF; CDR3 DNA: TGCAGTGCGAGGGCCGGGACCGCAGAGGCCTACGAGCAGTACTTC
CDR3 length: 13; J gene: TRBJ2-3; V gene: TRBV10-3; clone size: -; D gene: -; CDR3 protein: CAISDSSTDTQYF; CDR3 DNA: TGTGCCATCAGTGATTCTAGCACAGATACGCAGTATTTT
CDR3 length: 11; J gene: TRBJ2-5; V gene: TRBV6-2/TRBV6-3; clone size: few; D gene: -; CDR3 protein: CASTQGETQYF; CDR3 DNA: TGTGCCAGCACCCAGGGGGAGACCCAGTACTTC
CDR3 length: 13; J gene: TRBJ2-7; V gene: TRBV6-5; clone size: -; D gene: -; CDR3 protein: CASSSHRVREQYF; CDR3 DNA: TGTGCCAGCAGTTCCCACAGGGTGCGGGAGCAGTACTTC
CDR3 length: 10; J gene: TRBJ2-7; V gene: TRBV6-9; clone size: few; D gene: -; CDR3 protein: CASSRDEQYF; CDR3 DNA: TGTGCCAGCAGCAGGGACGAGCAGTACTTC
CDR3 length: 13; J gene: TRBJ2-3; V gene: TRBV5-1; clone size: -; D gene: -; CDR3 protein: CASTRQTPDTQYF; CDR3 DNA: TGCGCCAGCACTAGGCAAACCCCAGATACGCAGTATTTT
CDR3 length: 12; J gene: TRBJ1-5; V gene: TRBV20-1; clone size: few; D gene: -; CDR3 protein: CSASIGVQPQHF; CDR3 DNA: TGCAGTGCTAGTATAGGGGTTCAGCCCCAGCATTTT
CDR3 length: 15; J gene: TRBJ2-3; V gene: TRBV18; clone size: few; D gene: -; CDR3 protein: CASSPRLEVTDTQYF; CDR3 DNA: TGTGCCAGCTCACCCCGACTGGAAGTCACAGATACGCAGTATTTT
CDR3 length: 15; J gene: TRBJ2-7; V gene: TRBV7-2; clone size: many; D gene: TRBD2; CDR3 protein: CASSPWTSGAYEQYF; CDR3 DNA: TGTGCCAGCAGCCCTTGGACTAGCGGAGCCTACGAGCAGTACTTC
CDR3 length: 15; J gene: TRBJ2-5; V gene: TRBV7-9; clone size: -; D gene: TRBD2; CDR3 protein: CASRKGLAGRETQYF; CDR3 DNA: TGTGCCAGCAGAAAAGGACTAGCGGGACGGGAGACCCAGTACTTC
CDR3 length: 12; J gene: TRBJ1-1; V gene: TRBV20-1; clone size: few; D gene: -; CDR3 protein: CSATSGSLEAFF; CDR3 DNA: TGCAGTGCTACTTCCGGCTCCCTTGAAGCTTTCTTT
CDR3 length: 16; J gene: TRBJ2-7; V gene: TRBV2; clone size: -; D gene: TRBD2; CDR3 protein: CATSTSGGTLSYEQYF; CDR3 DNA: TGTGCCACCTCTACTAGCGGAGGTACCCTATCGTACGAGCAGTACTTC
CDR3 length: 13; J gene: TRBJ1-1; V gene: TRBV7-2; clone size: -; D gene: -; CDR3 protein: CASSYHANTEAFF; CDR3 DNA: TGTGCCAGCAGCTATCATGCCAACACTGAAGCTTTCTTT
CDR3 length: 13; J gene: TRBJ1-3; V gene: TRBV4-3; clone size: few; D gene: TRBD1; CDR3 protein: CASSRGQGNTIYF; CDR3 DNA: TGCGCCAGCAGCCGCGGACAGGGGAACACCATATATTTT
CDR3 length: 17; J gene: TRBJ2-5; V gene: TRBV20-1; clone size: -; D gene: TRBD2; CDR3 protein: CSARKLWTSGSSETQYF; CDR3 DNA: TGCAGTGCTAGGAAATTGTGGACTAGCGGGAGTTCAGAGACCCAGTACTTC
CDR3 length: 13; J gene: TRBJ1-2; V gene: TRBV20-1; clone size: -; D gene: -; CDR3 protein: CSANRVGFNGYTF; CDR3 DNA: TGCAGTGCTAACAGGGTGGGCTTCAATGGCTACACCTTC
CDR3 length: 14; J gene: TRBJ2-5; V gene: TRBV29-1; clone size: many; D gene: TRBD1; CDR3 protein: CSVGARGHQETQYF; CDR3 DNA: TGCAGCGTTGGTGCCAGGGGGCACCAAGAGACCCAGTACTTC
CDR3 length: 15; J gene: TRBJ1-2; V gene: TRBV7-2; clone size: few; D gene: -; CDR3 protein: CASSVQGPVNYGYTF; CDR3 DNA: TGTGCCAGCAGCGTACAGGGACCGGTCAACTATGGCTACACCTTC
CDR3 length: 16; J gene: TRBJ1-2; V gene: TRBV5-1; clone size: few; D gene: -; CDR3 protein: CASSTGQSFRNYGYTF; CDR3 DNA: TGCGCCAGCAGCACCGGACAGTCCTTCCGAAACTATGGCTACACCTTC
CDR3 length: 16; J gene: TRBJ1-4; V gene: TRBV7-2; clone size: -; D gene: -; CDR3 protein: CASSWNSGTGNEKLFF; CDR3 DNA: TGTGCCAGCAGCTGGAATTCCGGGACGGGTAATGAAAAACTGTTTTTT
CDR3 length: 16; J gene: TRBJ2-1; V gene: TRBV10-2; clone size: -; D gene: TRBD1; CDR3 protein: CASSGGGTGRVSEQFF; CDR3 DNA: TGCGCCAGCAGTGGAGGTGGGACAGGGCGAGTCAGTGAGCAGTTCTTC
CDR3 length: 14; J gene: TRBJ2-1; V gene: TRBV11-2; clone size: many; D gene: TRBD2; CDR3 protein: CASSLRTRGREQFF; CDR3 DNA: TGTGCCAGCAGCTTACGGACTAGGGGACGTGAGCAGTTCTTC
CDR3 length: 18; J gene: TRBJ2-7; V gene: TRBV4-3; clone size: few; D gene: TRBD2; CDR3 protein: CASSQEGTSGGLFYEQYF; CDR3 DNA: TGCGCCAGCAGCCAAGAGGGTACAAGCGGGGGCCTTTTCTACGAGCAGTACTTC
CDR3 length: 14; J gene: TRBJ2-7; V gene: TRBV20-1; clone size: few; D gene: TRBD1; CDR3 protein: CSARQGASTYEQYF; CDR3 DNA: TGCAGTGCCAGGCAGGGGGCGTCCACCTACGAGCAGTACTTC
CDR3 length: 17; J gene: TRBJ1-3; V gene: TRBV6-2/TRBV6-3; clone size: few; D gene: TRBD1; CDR3 protein: CASSWTGGEFSGNTIYF; CDR3 DNA: TGTGCCAGCTCCTGGACAGGGGGCGAATTCTCTGGAAACACCATATATTTT
CDR3 length: 12; J gene: TRBJ2-7; V gene: TRBV7-2; clone size: many; D gene: -; CDR3 protein: CASSFPPYEQYF; CDR3 DNA: TGTGCCAGCAGCTTCCCTCCCTACGAGCAGTACTTC
CDR3 length: 14; J gene: TRBJ1-6; V gene: TRBV9; clone size: many; D gene: -; CDR3 protein: CASSRGSYNSPLHF; CDR3 DNA: TGTGCCAGCAGTAGGGGATCCTATAATTCACCCCTCCACTTT
CDR3 length: 14; J gene: TRBJ1-6; V gene: TRBV7-2; clone size: -; D gene: -; CDR3 protein: CASSLNRDRSPLHF; CDR3 DNA: TGTGCCAGCAGCTTAAACAGGGACCGTTCACCCCTCCACTTT
CDR3 length: 14; J gene: TRBJ1-1; V gene: TRBV6-1; clone size: few; D gene: -; CDR3 protein: CASSPKWLDTEAFF; CDR3 DNA: TGTGCCAGCAGCCCCAAGTGGTTGGACACTGAAGCTTTCTTT
CDR3 length: 14; J gene: TRBJ1-2; V gene: TRBV5-1; clone size: -; D gene: -; CDR3 protein: CASSLVAVNYGYTF; CDR3 DNA: TGCGCCAGCAGCTTGGTAGCGGTGAACTATGGCTACACCTTC
CDR3 length: 15; J gene: TRBJ2-7; V gene: TRBV20-1; clone size: few; D gene: TRBD2; CDR3 protein: CSARDSTSGFYEQYF; CDR3 DNA: TGCAGTGCTAGAGATTCAACTAGCGGCTTCTACGAGCAGTACTTC
CDR3 length: 14; J gene: TRBJ2-3; V gene: TRBV19; clone size: -; D gene: -; CDR3 protein: CATGGVGITDTQYF; CDR3 DNA: TGTGCCACCGGAGGCGTGGGGATCACAGATACGCAGTATTTT
CDR3 length: 15; J gene: TRBJ2-7; V gene: TRBV27; clone size: few; D gene: -; CDR3 protein: CASSRQAGGLYEQYF; CDR3 DNA: TGTGCCAGCAGCCGACAAGCAGGGGGACTCTACGAGCAGTACTTC
CDR3 length: 18; J gene: TRBJ1-1; V gene: TRBV12-3/TRBV12-4; clone size: -; D gene: TRBD1; CDR3 protein: CASSRVYGQVFTATEAFF; CDR3 DNA: TGTGCCAGCAGCCGAGTATACGGACAGGTTTTTACCGCGACTGAAGCTTTCTTT
CDR3 length: 15; J gene: TRBJ1-6; V gene: TRBV20-1; clone size: many; D gene: -; CDR3 protein: CSAAWQGAYNSPLHF; CDR3 DNA: TGCAGTGCTGCATGGCAGGGAGCCTATAATTCACCCCTCCACTTT
CDR3 length: 14; J gene: TRBJ2-1; V gene: TRBV20-1; clone size: -; D gene: TRBD2; CDR3 protein: CSAVTSGRNGEQFF; CDR3 DNA: TGCAGTGCTGTGACTAGCGGGAGGAATGGAGAGCAGTTCTTC
CDR3 length: 13; J gene: TRBJ1-3; V gene: TRBV20-1; clone size: many; D gene: TRBD1; CDR3 protein: CSASTGAGNTIYF; CDR3 DNA: TGCAGTGCTTCAACAGGGGCTGGAAACACCATATATTTT
CDR3 length: 15; J gene: TRBJ2-1; V gene: TRBV20-1; clone size: -; D gene: -; CDR3 protein: CSARSTSRPYNEQFF; CDR3 DNA: TGCAGTGCTAGATCCACTAGCAGACCCTACAATGAGCAGTTCTTC
CDR3 length: 13; J gene: TRBJ1-2; V gene: TRBV5-1; clone size: many; D gene: -; CDR3 protein: CASSQDRNYGYTF; CDR3 DNA: TGCGCCAGCAGCCAAGACAGGAACTATGGCTACACCTTC
CDR3 length: 17; J gene: TRBJ2-1; V gene: TRBV20-1; clone size: many; D gene: TRBD2; CDR3 protein: CSARDWGSGRTYNEQFF; CDR3 DNA: TGCAGTGCTAGAGATTGGGGTAGCGGGAGAACCTACAATGAGCAGTTCTTC
CDR3 length: 15; J gene: TRBJ1-1; V gene: TRBV7-9; clone size: few; D gene: -; CDR3 protein: CASSSPRGVNTEAFF; CDR3 DNA: TGTGCCAGCAGCTCTCCCCGGGGGGTGAACACTGAAGCTTTCTTT
CDR3 length: 13; J gene: TRBJ2-5; V gene: TRBV29-1; clone size: few; D gene: TRBD1; CDR3 protein: CSLDRDLTETQYF; CDR3 DNA: TGCAGCCTTGACAGGGATTTGACAGAGACCCAGTACTTC
CDR3 length: 14; J gene: TRBJ2-7; V gene: TRBV18; clone size: -; D gene: TRBD2; CDR3 protein: CASSPSGISYEQYF; CDR3 DNA: TGTGCCAGCTCACCAAGCGGGATCTCCTACGAGCAGTACTTC
CDR3 length: 14; J gene: TRBJ2-7; V gene: TRBV20-1; clone size: -; D gene: -; CDR3 protein: CSARLESGHYEQYF; CDR3 DNA: TGCAGTGCTAGACTGGAGAGCGGACACTACGAGCAGTACTTC